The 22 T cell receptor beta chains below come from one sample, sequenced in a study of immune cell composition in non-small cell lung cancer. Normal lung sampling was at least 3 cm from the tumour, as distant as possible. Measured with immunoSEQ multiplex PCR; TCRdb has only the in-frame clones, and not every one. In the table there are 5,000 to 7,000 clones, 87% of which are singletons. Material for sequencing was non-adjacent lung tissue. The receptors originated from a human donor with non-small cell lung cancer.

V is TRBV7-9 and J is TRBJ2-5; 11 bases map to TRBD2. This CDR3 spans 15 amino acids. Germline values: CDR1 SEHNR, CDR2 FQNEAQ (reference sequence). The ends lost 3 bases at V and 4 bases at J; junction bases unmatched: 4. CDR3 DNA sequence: TGTGCCAGCAGCTTCGCTAGCGGGAGGAGAGAGACCCAGTACTTC. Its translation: CASSFASGRRETQYF. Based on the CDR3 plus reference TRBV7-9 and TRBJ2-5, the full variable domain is DTGVSQNPRHKITKRGQNVTFRCDPISEHNRLYWYRQTLGQGPEFLTYFQNEAQLEKSRLLSDRFSAERPKGSFSTLEIQRTEQGDSAMYLCASSFASGRRETQYFGPGTRLLVL.

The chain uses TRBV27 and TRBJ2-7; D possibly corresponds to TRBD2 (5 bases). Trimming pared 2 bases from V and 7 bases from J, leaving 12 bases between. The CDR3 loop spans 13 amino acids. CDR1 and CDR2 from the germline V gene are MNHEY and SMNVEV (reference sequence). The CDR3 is CASSLLSSGEQYF. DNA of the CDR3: TGTGCCAGCAGTTTACTGAGCTCGGGGGAGCAGTACTTC.

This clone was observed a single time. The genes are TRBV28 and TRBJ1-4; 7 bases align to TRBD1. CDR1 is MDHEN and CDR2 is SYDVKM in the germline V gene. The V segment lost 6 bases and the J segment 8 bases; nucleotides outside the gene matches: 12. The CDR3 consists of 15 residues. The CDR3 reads CASSSAGTANEKLFF. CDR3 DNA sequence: TGTGCCAGCAGCTCCGCCGGGACAGCAAACGAAAAACTGTTTTTT. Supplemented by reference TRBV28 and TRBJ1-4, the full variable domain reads DVKVTQSSRYLVKRTGEKVFLECVQDMDHENMFWYRQDPGLGLRLIYFSYDVKMKEKGDIPEGYSVSREKKERFSLILESASTNQTSMYLCASSSAGTANEKLFFGSGTQLSVL.

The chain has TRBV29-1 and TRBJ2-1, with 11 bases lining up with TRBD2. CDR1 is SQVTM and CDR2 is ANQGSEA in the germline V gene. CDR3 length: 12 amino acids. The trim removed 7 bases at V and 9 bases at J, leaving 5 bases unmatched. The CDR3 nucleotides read TGCAGCGGGACCCTAGCGGGAGGTGAGCAGTTCTTC. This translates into CSGTLAGGEQFF.

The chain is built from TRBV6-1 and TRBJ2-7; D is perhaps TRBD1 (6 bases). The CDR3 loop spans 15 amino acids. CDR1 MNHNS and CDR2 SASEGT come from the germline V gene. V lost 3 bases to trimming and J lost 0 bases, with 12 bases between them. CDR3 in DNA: TGTGCCAGCAGTGATGTGGGGACATCCTCCTACGAGCAGTACTTC. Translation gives CASSDVGTSSYEQYF.

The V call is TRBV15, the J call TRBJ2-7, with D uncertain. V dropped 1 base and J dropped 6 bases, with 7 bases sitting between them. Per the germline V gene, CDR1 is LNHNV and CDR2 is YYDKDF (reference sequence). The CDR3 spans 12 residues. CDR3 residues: CATSRARGEQYF. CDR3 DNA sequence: TGTGCCACCAGCAGAGCGAGAGGCGAGCAGTACTTC.

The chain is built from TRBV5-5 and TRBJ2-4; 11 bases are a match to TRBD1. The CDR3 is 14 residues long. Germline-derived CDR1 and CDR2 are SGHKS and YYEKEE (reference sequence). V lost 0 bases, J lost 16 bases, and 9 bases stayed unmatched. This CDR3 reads CASSLEGHGQGAYF. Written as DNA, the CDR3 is TGTGCCAGCAGCTTGGAGGGCCACGGACAGGGGGCCTACTTC.

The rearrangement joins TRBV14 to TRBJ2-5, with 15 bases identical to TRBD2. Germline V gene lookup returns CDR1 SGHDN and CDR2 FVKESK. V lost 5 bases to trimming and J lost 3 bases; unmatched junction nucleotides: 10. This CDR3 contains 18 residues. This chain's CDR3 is CASSTGLAGGPEEETQYF. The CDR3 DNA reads TGTGCCAGCAGCACCGGACTAGCGGGAGGGCCCGAGGAAGAGACCCAGTACTTC.

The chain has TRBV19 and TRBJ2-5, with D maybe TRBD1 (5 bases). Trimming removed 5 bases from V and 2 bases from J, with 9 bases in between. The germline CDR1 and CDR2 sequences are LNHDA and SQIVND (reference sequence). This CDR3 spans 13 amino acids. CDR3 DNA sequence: TGTGCCAGTAGTTTCCAGGGACAAGAGACCCAGTACTTC. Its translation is CASSFQGQETQYF.

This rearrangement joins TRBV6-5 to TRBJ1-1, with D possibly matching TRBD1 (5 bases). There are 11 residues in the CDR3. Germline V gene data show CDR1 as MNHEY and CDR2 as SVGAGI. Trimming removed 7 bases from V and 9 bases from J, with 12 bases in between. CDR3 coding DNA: TGTGCCAGCAAAAAAGGGGTGAAAGCTTTCTTT. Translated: CASKKGVKAFF.

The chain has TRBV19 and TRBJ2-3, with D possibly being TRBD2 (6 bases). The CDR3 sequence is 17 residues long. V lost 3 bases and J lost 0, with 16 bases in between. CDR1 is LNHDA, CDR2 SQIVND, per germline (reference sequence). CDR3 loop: CASSISGTFVSTDTQYF. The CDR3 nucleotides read TGTGCCAGTAGTATCAGTGGGACTTTCGTTAGCACAGATACGCAGTATTTT.

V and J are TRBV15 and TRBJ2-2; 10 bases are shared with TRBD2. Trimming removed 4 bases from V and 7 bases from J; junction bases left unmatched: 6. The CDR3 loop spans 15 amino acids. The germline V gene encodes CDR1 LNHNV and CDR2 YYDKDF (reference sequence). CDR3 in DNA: TGTGCCACCAGCATCCTCACTAGCGGGATCGGGGAGCTGTTTTTT. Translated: CATSILTSGIGELFF. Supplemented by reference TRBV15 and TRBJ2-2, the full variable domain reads DAMVIQNPRYQVTQFGKPVTLSCSQTLNHNVMYWYQQKSSQAPKLLFHYYDKDFNNEADTPDNFQSRRPNTSFCFLDIRSPGLGDTAMYLCATSILTSGIGELFFGEGSRLTVL.

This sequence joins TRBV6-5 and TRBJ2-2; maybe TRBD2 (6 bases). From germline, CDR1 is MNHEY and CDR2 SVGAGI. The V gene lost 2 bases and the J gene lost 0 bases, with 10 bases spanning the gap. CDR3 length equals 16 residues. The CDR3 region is CASSYLAQANTGELFF. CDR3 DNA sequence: TGTGCCAGCAGTTACCTAGCGCAAGCGAACACCGGGGAGCTGTTTTTT.

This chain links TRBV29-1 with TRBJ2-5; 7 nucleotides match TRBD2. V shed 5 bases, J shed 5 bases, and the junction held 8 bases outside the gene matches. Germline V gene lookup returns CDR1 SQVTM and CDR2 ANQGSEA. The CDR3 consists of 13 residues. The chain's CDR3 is CSVRAGVGETQYF. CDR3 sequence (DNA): TGCAGCGTTAGGGCGGGAGTCGGGGAGACCCAGTACTTC.

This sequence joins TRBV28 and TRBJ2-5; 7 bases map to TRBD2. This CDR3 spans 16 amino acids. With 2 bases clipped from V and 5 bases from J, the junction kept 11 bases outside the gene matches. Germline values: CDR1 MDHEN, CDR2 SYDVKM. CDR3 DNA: TGTGCCAGCAGTTTAAGCGGACTAGGGGCAGGGGAGACCCAGTACTTC. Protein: CASSLSGLGAGETQYF.

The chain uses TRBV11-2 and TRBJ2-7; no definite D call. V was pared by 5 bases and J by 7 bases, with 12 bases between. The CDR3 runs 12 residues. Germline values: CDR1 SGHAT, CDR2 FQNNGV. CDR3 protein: CASSRTGEEQYF. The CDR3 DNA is TGTGCCAGCAGCCGTACTGGAGAGGAGCAGTACTTC.

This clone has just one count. The DNA of the CDR3 is TGTGCCAGCAGCACAGGGAGGGTCACCGGGGAGCTGTTTTTT. Protein: CASSTGRVTGELFF. The genes are TRBV11-3 and TRBJ2-2; D possibly corresponds to TRBD2 (7 bases). The CDR3 extends over 14 amino acids. V gave up 5 bases and J gave up 4 bases, with 11 bases separating them. CDR1 is SGHNT and CDR2 is YENEEA in the germline V gene. Full variable domain (outside the CDR3, taken from reference TRBV11-3 and TRBJ2-2): EAGVVQSPRYKIIEKKQPVAFWCNPISGHNTLYWYLQNLGQGPELLIRYENEEAVDDSQLPKDRFSAERLKGVDSTLKIQPAELGDSAVYLCASSTGRVTGELFFGEGSRLTVL.

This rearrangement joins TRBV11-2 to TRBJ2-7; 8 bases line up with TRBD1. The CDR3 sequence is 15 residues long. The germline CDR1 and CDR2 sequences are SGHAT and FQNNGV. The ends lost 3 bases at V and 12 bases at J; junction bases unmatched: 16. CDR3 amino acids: CASSFGQGLRGDRYF. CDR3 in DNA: TGTGCCAGCAGCTTTGGACAGGGACTTAGGGGGGACAGGTACTTC.

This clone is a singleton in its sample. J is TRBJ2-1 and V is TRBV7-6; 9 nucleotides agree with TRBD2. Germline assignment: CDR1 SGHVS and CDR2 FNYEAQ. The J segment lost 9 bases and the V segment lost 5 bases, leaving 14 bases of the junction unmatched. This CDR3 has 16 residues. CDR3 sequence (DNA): TGTGCCAGCAGCCCGGGGGATAGCGGGAGATTTGGTGAGCAGTTCTTC. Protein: CASSPGDSGRFGEQFF.

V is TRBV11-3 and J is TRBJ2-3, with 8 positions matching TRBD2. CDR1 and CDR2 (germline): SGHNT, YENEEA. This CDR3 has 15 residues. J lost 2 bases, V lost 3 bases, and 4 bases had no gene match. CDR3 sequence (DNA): TGTGCCAGCAGCTTTCGGGAGGGCCCCACAGATACGCAGTATTTT. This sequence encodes CASSFREGPTDTQYF. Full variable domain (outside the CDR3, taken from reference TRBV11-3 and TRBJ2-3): EAGVVQSPRYKIIEKKQPVAFWCNPISGHNTLYWYLQNLGQGPELLIRYENEEAVDDSQLPKDRFSAERLKGVDSTLKIQPAELGDSAVYLCASSFREGPTDTQYFGPGTRLTVL.

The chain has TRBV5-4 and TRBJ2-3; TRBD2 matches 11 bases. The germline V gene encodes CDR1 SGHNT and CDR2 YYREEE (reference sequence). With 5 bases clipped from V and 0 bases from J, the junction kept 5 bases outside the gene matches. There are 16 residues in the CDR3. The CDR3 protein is CASRKGLAASTDTQYF. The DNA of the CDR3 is TGTGCCAGCAGAAAGGGACTAGCGGCTAGCACAGATACGCAGTATTTT. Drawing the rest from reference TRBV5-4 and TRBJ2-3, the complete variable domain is ETGVTQSPTHLIKTRGQQVTLRCSSQSGHNTVSWYQQALGQGPQFIFQYYREEENGRGNFPPRFSGLQFPNYSSELNVNALELDDSALYLCASRKGLAASTDTQYFGPGTRLTVL.

CDR3 sequence reads: CASSPRTGNHYGYTF. CDR3 in DNA: TGTGCCAGCAGCCCAAGGACAGGGAACCATTATGGCTACACCTTC. The genes are TRBV7-9 and TRBJ1-2, with TRBD1 matching over 8 bases. The ends lost 5 bases at V and 5 bases at J; junction bases unmatched: 10. The germline CDR1 and CDR2 sequences are SEHNR and FQNEAQ (reference sequence). This CDR3 spans 15 amino acids.